This T cell receptor beta chain was recorded in a study of identical twins. Germline V gives CDR1 MNHEY, CDR2 SVGAGI. The J segment lost 4 bases and the V segment lost 2 bases, leaving 10 bases of the junction unmatched. The CDR3 loop spans 17 amino acids. The table lists this clonotype with a few counts. TCRdb used MiXCR to reprocess the 5' RACE reads, holding one entry per CDR3 protein. The table shows hundreds of thousands of distinct CDR3 sequences, with less than 25% occurring only once. These data also formed part of another study, on T cells expressing NK-cell markers.

The receptor was derived from a woman under 30 in good health. The sample comprised CD4+ T cells sorted from blood. This chain connects TRBV6-5 to TRBJ2-1, with TRBD2 matching 8 bases. CDR3: CASSYKAGGRTYNEQFF. CDR3 coding DNA: TGTGCCAGCAGTTACAAGGCGGGCGGGAGGACTTACAATGAGCAGTTCTTC.